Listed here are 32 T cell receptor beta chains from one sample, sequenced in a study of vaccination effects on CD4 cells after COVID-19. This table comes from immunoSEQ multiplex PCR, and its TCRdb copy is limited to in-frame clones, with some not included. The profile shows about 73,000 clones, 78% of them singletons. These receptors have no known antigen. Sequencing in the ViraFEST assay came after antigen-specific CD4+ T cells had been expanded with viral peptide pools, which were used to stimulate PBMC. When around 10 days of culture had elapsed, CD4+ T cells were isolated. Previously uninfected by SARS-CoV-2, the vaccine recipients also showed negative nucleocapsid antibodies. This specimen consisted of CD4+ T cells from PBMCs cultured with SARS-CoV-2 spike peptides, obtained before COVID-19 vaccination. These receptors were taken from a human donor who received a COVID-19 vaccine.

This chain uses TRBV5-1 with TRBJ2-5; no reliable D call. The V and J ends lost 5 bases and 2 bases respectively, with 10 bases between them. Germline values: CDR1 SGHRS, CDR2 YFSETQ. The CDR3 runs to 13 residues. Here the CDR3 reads CASRTGIQETQYF. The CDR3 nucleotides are TGCGCCAGCAGAACCGGTATTCAAGAGACCCAGTACTTC. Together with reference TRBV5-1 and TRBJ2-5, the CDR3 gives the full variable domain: KAGVTQTPRYLIKTRGQQVTLSCSPISGHRSVSWYQQTPGQGLQFLFEYFSETQRNKGNFPGRFSGRQFSNSRSEMNVSTLELGDSALYLCASRTGIQETQYFGPGTRLLVL.

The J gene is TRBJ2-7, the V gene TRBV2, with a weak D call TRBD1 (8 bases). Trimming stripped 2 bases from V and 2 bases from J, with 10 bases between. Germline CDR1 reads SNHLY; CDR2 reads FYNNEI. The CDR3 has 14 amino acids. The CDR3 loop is CASSETGGAYEQYV. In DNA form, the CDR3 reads TGTGCCAGCAGTGAAACAGGGGGGGCCTACGAGCAGTACGTC.

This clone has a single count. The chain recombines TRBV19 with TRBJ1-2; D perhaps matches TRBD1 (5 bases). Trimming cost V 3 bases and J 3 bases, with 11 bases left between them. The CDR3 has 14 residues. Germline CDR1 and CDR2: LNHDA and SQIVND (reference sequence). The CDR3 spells CASSIQGGDYGYTF. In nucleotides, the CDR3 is TGTGCCAGTAGTATTCAGGGTGGGGACTATGGCTACACCTTC. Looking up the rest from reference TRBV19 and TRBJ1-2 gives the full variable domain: DGGITQSPKYLFRKEGQNVTLSCEQNLNHDAMYWYRQDPGQGLRLIYYSQIVNDFQKGDIAEGYSVSREKKESFPLTVTSAQKNPTAFYLCASSIQGGDYGYTFGSGTRLTVV.

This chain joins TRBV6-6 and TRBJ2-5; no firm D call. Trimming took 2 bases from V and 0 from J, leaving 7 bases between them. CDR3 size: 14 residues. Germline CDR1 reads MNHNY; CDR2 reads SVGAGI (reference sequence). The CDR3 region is CASSYRKNQETQYF. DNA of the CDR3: TGTGCCAGCAGTTACCGTAAGAACCAAGAGACCCAGTACTTC.

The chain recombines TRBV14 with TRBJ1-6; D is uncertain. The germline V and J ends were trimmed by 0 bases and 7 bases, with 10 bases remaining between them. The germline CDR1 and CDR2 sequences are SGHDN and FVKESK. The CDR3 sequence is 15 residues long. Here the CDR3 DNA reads TGTGCCAGCAGCCAAGACCTAGTTAAGAATTCACCCCTCCACTTT. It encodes CASSQDLVKNSPLHF. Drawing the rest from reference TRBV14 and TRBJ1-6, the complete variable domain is EAGVTQFPSHSVIEKGQTVTLRCDPISGHDNLYWYRRVMGKEIKFLLHFVKESKQDESGMPNNRFLAERTGGTYSTLKVQPAELEDSGVYFCASSQDLVKNSPLHFGNGTRLTVT.

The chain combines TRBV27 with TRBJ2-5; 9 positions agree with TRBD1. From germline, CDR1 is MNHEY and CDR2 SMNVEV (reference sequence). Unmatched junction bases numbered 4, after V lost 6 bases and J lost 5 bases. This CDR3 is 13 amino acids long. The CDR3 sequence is CASRDRGRETQYF. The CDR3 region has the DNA TGTGCCAGCAGGGACAGGGGAAGGGAGACCCAGTACTTC.

Here the CDR3 reads CASSLTSGEGYTF. The CDR3 DNA follows: TGTGCCAGCAGCTTAACGTCGGGGGAGGGCTACACCTTC. This chain joins TRBV7-3 and TRBJ1-2; tentatively, D is TRBD1 (5 bases). This CDR3 region has 13 residues. Germline-derived CDR1 and CDR2 are SGHTA and FQGTGA. Trimming removed 0 bases at V and 8 bases at J, with 10 bases between.

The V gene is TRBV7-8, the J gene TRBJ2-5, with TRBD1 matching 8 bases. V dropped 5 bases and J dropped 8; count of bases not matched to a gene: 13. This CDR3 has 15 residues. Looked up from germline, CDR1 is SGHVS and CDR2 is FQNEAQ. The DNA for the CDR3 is TGTGCCAGCAGCACCGGGACAGGTATGGCCCGCACCCAGTACTTC. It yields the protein CASSTGTGMARTQYF.

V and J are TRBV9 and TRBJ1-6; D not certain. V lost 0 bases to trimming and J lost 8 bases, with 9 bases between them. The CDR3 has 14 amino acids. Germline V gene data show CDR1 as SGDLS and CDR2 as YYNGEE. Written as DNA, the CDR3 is TGTGCCAGCAGCGTAGAGAGGTTGGATTCACCCCTCCACTTT. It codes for CASSVERLDSPLHF.

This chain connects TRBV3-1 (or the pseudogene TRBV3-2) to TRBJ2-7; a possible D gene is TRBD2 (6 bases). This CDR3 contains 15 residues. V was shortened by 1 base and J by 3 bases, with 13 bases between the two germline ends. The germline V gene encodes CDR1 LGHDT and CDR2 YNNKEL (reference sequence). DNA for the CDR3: TGTGCCAGCAGCCAAGGATTGGAGGGCCACTACGAGCAGTACGTC. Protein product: CASSQGLEGHYEQYV.

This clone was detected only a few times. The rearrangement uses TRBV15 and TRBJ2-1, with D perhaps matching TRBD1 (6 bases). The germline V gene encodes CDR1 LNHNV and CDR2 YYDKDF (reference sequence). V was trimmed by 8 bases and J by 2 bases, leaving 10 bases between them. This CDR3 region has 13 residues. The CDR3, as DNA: TGTGCCACCCAAGAGGGGGCCTACAATGAGCAGTTCTTC. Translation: CATQEGAYNEQFF. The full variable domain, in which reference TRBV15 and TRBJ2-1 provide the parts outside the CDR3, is DAMVIQNPRYQVTQFGKPVTLSCSQTLNHNVMYWYQQKSSQAPKLLFHYYDKDFNNEADTPDNFQSRRPNTSFCFLDIRSPGLGDTAMYLCATQEGAYNEQFFGPGTRLTVL.

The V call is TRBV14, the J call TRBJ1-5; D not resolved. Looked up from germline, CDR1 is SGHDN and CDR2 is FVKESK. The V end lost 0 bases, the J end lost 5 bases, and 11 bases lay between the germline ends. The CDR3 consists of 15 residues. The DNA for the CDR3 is TGTGCCAGCAGCCAAGATGATGGCAGTCATCAGCCCCAGCATTTT. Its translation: CASSQDDGSHQPQHF.

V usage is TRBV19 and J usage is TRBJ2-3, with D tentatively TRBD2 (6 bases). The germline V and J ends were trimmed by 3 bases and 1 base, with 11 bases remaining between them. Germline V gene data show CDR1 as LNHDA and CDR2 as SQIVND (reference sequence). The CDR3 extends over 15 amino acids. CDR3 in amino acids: CASSILGGGTDTQYF. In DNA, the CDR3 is TGTGCCAGTAGTATCTTGGGGGGAGGCACAGATACGCAGTATTTT.

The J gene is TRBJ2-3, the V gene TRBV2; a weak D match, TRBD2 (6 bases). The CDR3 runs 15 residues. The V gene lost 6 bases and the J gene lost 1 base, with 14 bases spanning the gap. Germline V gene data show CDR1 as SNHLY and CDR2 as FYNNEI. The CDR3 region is CASSAGTGGTDTQYF. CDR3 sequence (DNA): TGTGCCAGCAGCGCCGGGACGGGGGGCACAGATACGCAGTATTTT.

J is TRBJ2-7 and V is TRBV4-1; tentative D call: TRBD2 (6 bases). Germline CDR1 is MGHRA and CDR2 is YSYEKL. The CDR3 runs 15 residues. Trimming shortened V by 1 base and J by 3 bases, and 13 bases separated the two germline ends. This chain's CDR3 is CASSQAPGRHYEQYV. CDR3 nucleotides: TGCGCCAGCAGCCAAGCCCCAGGGAGGCACTACGAGCAGTACGTC.

Written as DNA, the CDR3 is TGTGCCAGCAGTTTAAGACAGGGGAAGGAAAAACTGTTTTTT. It translates to CASSLRQGKEKLFF. The chain combines TRBV28 with TRBJ1-4; 8 bases align to TRBD1. The V gene end was trimmed by 2 bases and the J gene end by 8 bases; junction bases not matched to a gene: 4. Per the germline V gene, CDR1 is MDHEN and CDR2 is SYDVKM. The CDR3 loop spans 14 amino acids.

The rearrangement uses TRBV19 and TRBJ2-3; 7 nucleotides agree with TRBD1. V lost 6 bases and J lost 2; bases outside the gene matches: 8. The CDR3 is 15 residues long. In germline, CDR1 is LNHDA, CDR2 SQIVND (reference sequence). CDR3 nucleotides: TGTGCCAGTAGCCAAACCGGGACAGCCACAGATACGCAGTATTTT. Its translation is CASSQTGTATDTQYF. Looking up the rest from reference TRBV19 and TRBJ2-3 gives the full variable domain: DGGITQSPKYLFRKEGQNVTLSCEQNLNHDAMYWYRQDPGQGLRLIYYSQIVNDFQKGDIAEGYSVSREKKESFPLTVTSAQKNPTAFYLCASSQTGTATDTQYFGPGTRLTVL.

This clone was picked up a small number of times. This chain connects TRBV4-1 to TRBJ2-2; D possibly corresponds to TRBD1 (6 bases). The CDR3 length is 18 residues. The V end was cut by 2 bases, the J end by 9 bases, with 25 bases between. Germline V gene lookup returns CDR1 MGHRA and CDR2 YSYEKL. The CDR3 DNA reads TGCGCCAGCAGCCAACCAATTTTAAAGGGCGACAGGTCCTGGGAGCTGTTTTTT. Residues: CASSQPILKGDRSWELFF.

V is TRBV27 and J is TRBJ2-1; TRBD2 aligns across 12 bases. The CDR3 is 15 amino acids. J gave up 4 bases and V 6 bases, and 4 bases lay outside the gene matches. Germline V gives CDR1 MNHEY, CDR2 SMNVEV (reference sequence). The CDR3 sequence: CASRRLAGVYNEQFF. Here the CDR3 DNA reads TGTGCCAGCAGAAGACTAGCGGGGGTATACAATGAGCAGTTCTTC.

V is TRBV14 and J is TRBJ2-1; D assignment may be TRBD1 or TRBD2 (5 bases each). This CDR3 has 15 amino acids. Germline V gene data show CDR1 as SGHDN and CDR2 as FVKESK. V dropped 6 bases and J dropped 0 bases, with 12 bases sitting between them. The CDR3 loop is CASSPKGSSYNEQFF. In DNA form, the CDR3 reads TGTGCCAGCAGTCCAAAGGGGAGCTCCTACAATGAGCAGTTCTTC.

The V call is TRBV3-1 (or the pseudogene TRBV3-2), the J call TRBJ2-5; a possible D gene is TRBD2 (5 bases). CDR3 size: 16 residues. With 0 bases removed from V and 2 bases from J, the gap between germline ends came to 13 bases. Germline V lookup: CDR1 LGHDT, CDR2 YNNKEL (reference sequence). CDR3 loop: CASSQDGIARQETQYF. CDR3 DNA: TGTGCCAGCAGCCAAGATGGGATAGCGAGGCAAGAGACCCAGTACTTC.

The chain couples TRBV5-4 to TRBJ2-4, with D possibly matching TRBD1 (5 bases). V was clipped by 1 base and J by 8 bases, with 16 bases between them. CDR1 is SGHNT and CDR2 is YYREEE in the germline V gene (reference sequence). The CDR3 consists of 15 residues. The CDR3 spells CASSLPSTVGDIQYF. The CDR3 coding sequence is TGTGCCAGCAGCTTGCCTTCGACAGTTGGGGACATTCAGTACTTC.

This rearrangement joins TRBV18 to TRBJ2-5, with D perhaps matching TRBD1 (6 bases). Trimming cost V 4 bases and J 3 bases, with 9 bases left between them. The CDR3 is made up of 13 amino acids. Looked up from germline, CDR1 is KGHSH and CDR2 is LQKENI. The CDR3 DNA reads TGTGCCAGCTCACTGGACAGCAAAGAGACCCAGTACTTC. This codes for CASSLDSKETQYF.

The CDR3, as DNA: TGTGCCAGCAGAACGAGAAGAAACACCGGGGAGCTGTTTTTT. This encodes CASRTRRNTGELFF. The chain uses TRBV7-2 and TRBJ2-2; unclear D gene. Trimming removed 6 bases from V and 2 bases from J, with 10 bases in between. Germline CDR1 and CDR2: SGHTA and FQGNSA. This CDR3 is 14 amino acids long.

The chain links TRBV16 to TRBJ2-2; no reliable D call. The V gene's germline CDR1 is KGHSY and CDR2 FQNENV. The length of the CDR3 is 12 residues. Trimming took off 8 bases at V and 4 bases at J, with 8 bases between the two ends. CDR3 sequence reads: CASGLGTGELFF. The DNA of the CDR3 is TGTGCCAGCGGGCTCGGCACCGGGGAGCTGTTTTTT.

The CDR3 loop reads CASSHTGGAGNNEQFF. CDR3 sequence (DNA): TGTGCCAGCAGCCATACCGGGGGGGCGGGAAACAATGAGCAGTTCTTC. V is TRBV3-1 (or the pseudogene TRBV3-2) and J is TRBJ2-1; 8 bases are a match to TRBD2. Trimming took 3 bases from V and 5 from J; bases not matched to a gene: 9. The CDR3 totals 16 residues. CDR1 and CDR2 (germline): LGHDT, YNNKEL (reference sequence).

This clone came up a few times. CDR3 bases: TGTGCCACACAGGGGAGGGGGCAAGAGACCCAGTACTTC. Amino acid sequence: CATQGRGQETQYF. The chain carries TRBV24-1 and TRBJ2-5; D is perhaps TRBD1 or TRBD2 (7 bases each). The CDR3 contains 13 residues. V lost 10 bases and J 2 bases, leaving 13 bases between the germline ends. Germline V lookup: CDR1 KGHDR, CDR2 SFDVKD.

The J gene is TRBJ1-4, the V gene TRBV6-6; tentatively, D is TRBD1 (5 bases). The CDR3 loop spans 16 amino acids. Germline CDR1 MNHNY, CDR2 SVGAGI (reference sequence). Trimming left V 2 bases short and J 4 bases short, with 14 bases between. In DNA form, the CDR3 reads TGTGCCAGCAGTTACGCTAGTGGGACCGATAATGAAAAACTGTTTTTT. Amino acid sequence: CASSYASGTDNEKLFF.

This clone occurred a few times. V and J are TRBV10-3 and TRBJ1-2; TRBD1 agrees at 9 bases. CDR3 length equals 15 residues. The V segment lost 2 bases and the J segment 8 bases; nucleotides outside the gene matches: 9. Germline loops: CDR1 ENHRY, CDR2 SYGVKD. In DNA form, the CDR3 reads TGTGCCATCAGTGAGACAGGGGGCAACATCCAAGGCTACACCTTC. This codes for CAISETGGNIQGYTF.

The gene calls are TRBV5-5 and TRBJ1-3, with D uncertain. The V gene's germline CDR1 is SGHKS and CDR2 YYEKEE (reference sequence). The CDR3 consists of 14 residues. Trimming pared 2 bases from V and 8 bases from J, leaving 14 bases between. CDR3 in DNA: TGTGCCAGCAGCTTCCCCCCGGCTGCGGACACCATATATTTT. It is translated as CASSFPPAADTIYF.

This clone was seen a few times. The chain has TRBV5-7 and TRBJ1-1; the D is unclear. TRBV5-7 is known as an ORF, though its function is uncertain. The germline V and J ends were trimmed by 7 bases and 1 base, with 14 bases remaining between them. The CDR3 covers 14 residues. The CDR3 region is CASSRRFSNTEAFF. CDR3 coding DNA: TGTGCCAGCTCGAGGCGGTTTTCGAACACTGAAGCTTTCTTT.

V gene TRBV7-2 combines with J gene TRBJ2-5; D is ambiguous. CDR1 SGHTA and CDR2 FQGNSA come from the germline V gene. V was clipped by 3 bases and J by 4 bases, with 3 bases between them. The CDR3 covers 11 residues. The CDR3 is CASSFRETQYF. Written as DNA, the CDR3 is TGTGCCAGCAGCTTTAGAGAGACCCAGTACTTC.